This T cell receptor (beta chain) was found in a study of cytomegalovirus exposure and HLA in healthy donors. About this clone itself: The antigen remains unidentified.

PCR primers comprised 60 Vbeta and 13 Jbeta primers. Method: immunoSEQ multiplex PCR; TCRdb's copy keeps in-frame clones and lacks some. The sample comprises 150,000 to 200,000 clones, 70% to 90% of which are singletons, and over 2% rests with the top ten. Study outcomes and limitations: What a later analysis showed was that several of the most significant clusters appeared linked to common viral pathogens. Later analysis associated a missense DCLRE1C variant with TCR beta V- and J-gene trimming. The likely explanation for a cluster of highly shared sequence variants was sequencing artifact. Generally TCR sequences proved uncommon, though certain public TCRs appeared in numerous donors.

CDR1 and CDR2 (germline): SGHTA, FQGNSA. V lost 1 base, J lost 3 bases, and 16 bases lay in between. The CDR3 length is 17 residues. This clonotype originated in a man aged 25-40 years in good health and CMV-seropositive. The chain has TRBV7-2 and TRBJ2-4; D may be TRBD1 (6 bases). Input material: PBMCs. The CDR3 nucleotides are TGTGCCAGCAGCTTAGTGAGCACAGGGTGGGGCAAAAACATTCAGTACTTC. Its translation: CASSLVSTGWGKNIQYF.